The 10 T cell receptor beta chains below come from one sample, sequenced in a study of T-cell reconstitution after alpha-beta-depleted transplantation in children (dated by TCRdb to the mid-2010s). Library construction relied on PCR. TCRdb names Illumina HiSeq 2500 as the instrument used. TCR library preparation used molecular barcoding, with unique molecular identifiers applied to normalize quantification of the TCRbeta repertoire. TCRdb's own reprocessing of the public reads used fastp at Q25 and MiXCR and kept productive beta chains. Rows with a matching CDR3 protein are joined into one entry that keeps the most common DNA and genes. The sample contains some 220,000 distinct CDR3 sequences, approximately 9.5% of them found a single time. The ten largest clones capture 5% to 7% of the sample. Sequenced material: PBMCs from the stem cell graft donor, taken from the stem cell graft. All receptors derive from a human donor who donated a stem cell graft to a child with acute lymphoblastic leukemia.

On this clonotype: Just one base apart from a much larger clone, this may be a read error. The conserved closing phenylalanine or tryptophan is absent in this CDR3, likely reflecting a read error. The V gene is TRBV20-1, the J gene TRBJ1-5; D perhaps matches TRBD1 (6 bases). Trimming removed 6 bases at V and 11 bases at J, with 20 bases between. Germline V lookup: CDR1 DFQATT, CDR2 SNEGSKA (reference sequence). The length of the CDR3 is 13 residues. The CDR3 DNA reads as TGCAGTGCCGGACAGACAGGTCTTCGGTCCCAGCATTCT. Its translation: CSAGQTGLRSQHS.

This clonotype was detected ten times or more. This chain connects TRBV9 to TRBJ2-2; the D call may be TRBD1 or TRBD2 (6 bases each). V lost 4 bases to trimming and J lost 6 bases, with 16 bases between them. This CDR3 has 15 amino acids. CDR1 and CDR2 from the germline V gene are SGDLS and YYNGEE. CDR3 bases: TGTGCCAGCAGCTCAAGCTCTCGGGGGCCCGGGGAGCTGTTTTTT. Protein sequence: CASSSSSRGPGELFF.

The chain is built from TRBV20-1 and TRBJ2-3; maybe TRBD2 (5 bases). Germline CDR1 and CDR2: DFQATT and SNEGSKA (reference sequence). CDR3 length: 12 amino acids. V lost 5 bases to trimming and J lost 13 bases, with 19 bases between them. The DNA of the CDR3 is TGCAGTGCTGCCCCGCTAGCTCCGCTGGAGTATTTT. This gives the protein CSAAPLAPLEYF.

This clonotype was detected ten times or more. The chain recombines TRBV12-3 or TRBV12-4 with TRBJ1-2; D is possibly TRBD1 (5 bases). V shed 6 bases and J shed 6 bases, with 14 bases lying between them. This CDR3 is 13 amino acids long. CDR3 coding DNA: TGTGCCAGCAGCTCGACCCTCAGGGATGGCTACACCTTC. This sequence encodes CASSSTLRDGYTF.

The rearrangement links TRBV3-1 to TRBJ2-2, with 8 nucleotides matching TRBD1. The germline V gene has CDR1 LGHDT and CDR2 YNNKEL (reference sequence). Trimming at V came to 1 base and at J to 7 bases, leaving 14 bases not matched to a gene. The CDR3 is made up of 18 amino acids. CDR3 sequence (DNA): TGTGCCAGCAGCCAAGCTTCAACGGACAGGGAGTCGGACGGGGAGCTGTTTTTT. This translates into CASSQASTDRESDGELFF.

This clonotype appeared a few times. The chain uses TRBV10-2 and TRBJ1-2, with a weak D call TRBD1 (6 bases). Germline V gene data show CDR1 as WSHSY and CDR2 as SAAADI. The ends were cut back, 2 bases at V and 6 bases at J, with 13 bases in the middle. The CDR3 is 14 amino acids. The CDR3 is CASSERRGGDGYTF. The CDR3 bases are TGCGCCAGCAGTGAGCGCAGGGGCGGTGATGGCTACACCTTC.

This clonotype came up many times. This sequence joins TRBV4-3 and TRBJ1-1, with a tentative D call TRBD1 (6 bases). Germline V gene lookup returns CDR1 LGHNA and CDR2 YSLEER. The ends were cut back, 5 bases at V and 0 bases at J, with 10 bases in the middle. The CDR3 extends over 14 amino acids. The CDR3 DNA follows: TGCGCCAGCAGCTATGACAGGATGAACACTGAAGCTTTCTTT. Translating it yields CASSYDRMNTEAFF.

The chain uses TRBV7-2 and TRBJ1-1, with a tentative D call TRBD1 (6 bases). In germline, CDR1 is SGHTA, CDR2 FQGNSA. Deletions cut 2 bases from V and 0 bases from J, with 7 bases between. The CDR3 is 14 residues long. CDR3 sequence reads: CASSLRQVNTEAFF. The CDR3 DNA sequence: TGTGCCAGCAGCTTAAGACAGGTGAACACTGAAGCTTTCTTT.

This clonotype was counted many times. The chain is built from TRBV2 and TRBJ2-2; D uncertain. Trimming removed 4 bases from V and 2 bases from J, with 8 bases in between. The CDR3 is 14 residues long. In germline, CDR1 is SNHLY, CDR2 FYNNEI. The DNA for the CDR3 is TGTGCCAGCAGTGTTGAGGCCAACACCGGGGAGCTGTTTTTT. This sequence encodes CASSVEANTGELFF.

This clonotype came up a few times. The chain is built from TRBV5-1 and TRBJ1-2; D ambiguous. This CDR3 spans 13 amino acids. V lost 3 bases and J lost 7, with 13 bases in between. In germline, CDR1 is SGHRS, CDR2 YFSETQ. The CDR3 nucleotides are TGCGCCAGCAGCTATGGACTCACCGGTGGCTACACCTTC. Translating it yields CASSYGLTGGYTF.